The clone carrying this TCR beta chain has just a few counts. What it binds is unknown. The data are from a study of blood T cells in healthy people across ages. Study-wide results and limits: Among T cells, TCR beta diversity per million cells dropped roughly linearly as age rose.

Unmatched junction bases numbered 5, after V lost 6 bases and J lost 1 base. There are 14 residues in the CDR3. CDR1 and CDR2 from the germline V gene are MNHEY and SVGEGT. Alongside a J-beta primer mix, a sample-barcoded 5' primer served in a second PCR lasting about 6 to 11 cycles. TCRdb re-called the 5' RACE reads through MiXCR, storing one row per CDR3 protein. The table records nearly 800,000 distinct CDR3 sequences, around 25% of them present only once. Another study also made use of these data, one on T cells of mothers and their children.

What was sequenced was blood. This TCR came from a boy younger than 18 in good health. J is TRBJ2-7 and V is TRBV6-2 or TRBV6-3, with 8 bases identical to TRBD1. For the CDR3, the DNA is TGTGCCAGCAGAACAGGGGGAAGTTCCTACGAGCAGTACTTC. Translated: CASRTGGSSYEQYF.